This is a list of T cell receptor beta chains from one sample in a study of T cell therapy after organ transplantation. What these receptors recognize is not known. Profiled with immunoSEQ multiplex PCR; TCRdb holds only in-frame clones, not every one. Of approximately 3,500 clones listed, around 68% are singletons. Source: CD8+ T cells from blood, taken after autologous CMV-specific T cell therapy. All receptors come from a human patient who had received a solid organ transplant and had CMV disease. Some T cells may be the graft donor's. The CDR3 runs from the conserved cysteine through the conserved F or W. Fields, in order: clone size, V gene, D gene, J gene, CDR3 DNA, CDR3 protein. The D gene is left open where the match is weak. Clone size, where shown, is once, few, many, or a class for clones that have expanded.

-	TRBV5-5	-	TRBJ2-7	TGTGCCAGCAGCTTTTCACAGGACAGCTCCTACGAGCAGTACTTC	CASSFSQDSSYEQYF
-	TRBV14	-	TRBJ2-2	TGTGCCAGCAGCCAAAGAGTTCCCGGACAGCTCTCTGGGGAGCTGTTTTTT	CASSQRVPGQLSGELFF
-	TRBV4-2	TRBD1	TRBJ2-2	TGTGCCAGCAGCCAAGATTTTACAGGGGGTGACACCGGGGAGCTGTTTTTT	CASSQDFTGGDTGELFF
few	TRBV6-1	-	TRBJ2-5	TGTGCCAGCAGTGAACTGAGAGGAGGCCCTCAAGAGACCCAGTACTTC	CASSELRGGPQETQYF
-	TRBV21-1	-	TRBJ2-3	TGTGCCAGCAGCAAAGAAACCGCGGGTGCTAGCACAGATACGCAGTATTTT	CASSKETAGASTDTQYF
-	TRBV19	-	TRBJ2-5	TGTGCCAGTAGCCGACTGGGGCAAGAGACCCAGTACTTC	CASSRLGQETQYF
-	TRBV7-6	-	TRBJ1-2	TGTGCCAGCAGCCCACTAGGGGGGGAGGAGAACTATGGCTACACCTTC	CASSPLGGEENYGYTF
-	TRBV5-1	-	TRBJ2-3	TGCGCCAGCAGCCAAGGACAGAGCACAGATACGCAGTATTTT	CASSQGQSTDTQYF
once	TRBV19	TRBD2	TRBJ2-1	TGTGCCAGTAGTGGGGGACTAGTGGGATACAATGAGCAGTTCTTC	CASSGGLVGYNEQFF
-	TRBV5-4	TRBD2	TRBJ2-7	TGTGCCAGCAGCTTGTTACTAGCGGGAGTGGATTACGAGCAGTACTTC	CASSLLLAGVDYEQYF
-	TRBV7-9	-	TRBJ2-1	TGTGCCAGCACCTCGGACATTGGCCGCTACAATGAGCAGTTCTTC	CASTSDIGRYNEQFF
-	TRBV29-1	-	TRBJ2-1	TGCAGCGTGATCTCGCCCTACAATGAGCAGTTCTTC	CSVISPYNEQFF
-	TRBV5-5	TRBD2	TRBJ2-1	TGTGCCAGCAGCTTGGGACTAGCGGGAGGGTCCTACAATGAGCAGTTCTTC	CASSLGLAGGSYNEQFF
once	TRBV14	TRBD1	TRBJ2-2	TGTGCCAGCAGCCAAGGACGGGACAGCATTGCCACCGGGGAGCTGTTTTTT	CASSQGRDSIATGELFF
medium-sized	TRBV2	-	TRBJ2-1	TGTGCCAGCGTAGAGTTGGAGCAGTTCTTC	CASVELEQFF
-	TRBV27	-	TRBJ2-1	TGTGCCAGCTCGGGCAGGTCATACAATGAGCAGTTCTTC	CASSGRSYNEQFF
medium-sized	TRBV4-2	TRBD2	TRBJ2-1	TGTGCCAGCAGCCAAGACCGGGAGGGCCCCTACAATGAGCAGTTCTTC	CASSQDREGPYNEQFF
-	TRBV9	TRBD2	TRBJ2-7	TGTGCCAGCAGCGTAGGTTTGCTAGCGGGAGAGGACGAGCAGTACTTC	CASSVGLLAGEDEQYF
-	TRBV7-8	-	TRBJ1-1	TGTGCCAGCAGCTTATGGAGTAACACTGAAGCTTTCTTT	CASSLWSNTEAFF
once	TRBV19	-	TRBJ2-5	TGTGCCAGTAGTATAGATCGTGGAGAGACCCAGTACTTC	CASSIDRGETQYF
-	TRBV6-1	-	TRBJ2-2	TGTGCCAGCAGTGACAGGGAGAACACCGGGGAGCTGTTTTTT	CASSDRENTGELFF
-	TRBV13	TRBD2	TRBJ2-7	TGTGCCAGCAGCTTCCGAGCGGGAGCATCCCACGAGCAGTACTTC	CASSFRAGASHEQYF
-	TRBV7-9	-	TRBJ1-1	TGTGCCAGCAGCCGAGTCACAGGGTCCTCTGAAGCTTTCTTT	CASSRVTGSSEAFF
-	TRBV6-5	TRBD1	TRBJ1-5	TGTGCCAGCAGTTACAGGACAGGGCATCAGCCCCAGCATTTT	CASSYRTGHQPQHF
-	TRBV5-4	-	TRBJ2-7	TGTGCCAGCAGCCAGGATCAGACCTCTTGGGGCGAGCAGTACTTC	CASSQDQTSWGEQYF
once	TRBV10-2	-	TRBJ2-3	TGCGCCAGCAGTGAGGGTCAGGGCAGGTTGACAGATACGCAGTATTTT	CASSEGQGRLTDTQYF
medium-sized	TRBV4-2	-	TRBJ1-1	TGTGCCAGCAGCCAAGATCTAAACACTGAAGCTTTCTTT	CASSQDLNTEAFF
-	TRBV6-6	-	TRBJ2-7	TGTGCCAGCAGTTACAGGGGGATAGGCTACGAGCAGTACTTC	CASSYRGIGYEQYF
-	TRBV5-1	TRBD2	TRBJ2-1	TGCGCCAGCAGCTTGGCCGGGTGGCGGGAGCGGACCAATGAGCAGTTCTTC	CASSLAGWRERTNEQFF
few	TRBV5-1	-	TRBJ1-5	TGCGCCAGCAGCCCCGGGACGGATAGCAATCAGCCCCAGCATTTT	CASSPGTDSNQPQHF
once	TRBV9	-	TRBJ2-5	TGTGCCAGCAGCGTAGGTGGCCTCAACCAAGAGACCCAGTACTTC	CASSVGGLNQETQYF
-	TRBV7-2	TRBD2	TRBJ2-1	TGTGCCAGCAGCTTTACTAGCGGGAGTAATGAGCAGTTCTTC	CASSFTSGSNEQFF
-	TRBV6-6	-	TRBJ2-1	TGTGCCAGCAGTTCAGATATCAACCCTAGGGCTGAGCAGTTCTTC	CASSSDINPRAEQFF
-	TRBV4-3	-	TRBJ2-2	TGCGCCAGCAGCCAAGATCTCAGTGTCACCGGGGAGCTGTTTTTT	CASSQDLSVTGELFF
few	TRBV27	TRBD1	TRBJ1-5	TGTGCCAGCAGTTCCACTTTTGACAGGGATAGCAATCAGCCCCAGCATTTT	CASSSTFDRDSNQPQHF
once	TRBV27	-	TRBJ2-7	TGTGCCAGCAGGGGACGACAGAACTGGGACTACGAGCAGTACTTC	CASRGRQNWDYEQYF
-	TRBV27	TRBD1	TRBJ2-5	TGTGCCAGCAGTCCGACAGGGGGCGGGGAGACCCAGTACTTC	CASSPTGGGETQYF
few	TRBV18	-	TRBJ2-2	TGTGCCAGCTCACCACAGGATGATGGCACCGGGGAGCTGTTTTTT	CASSPQDDGTGELFF
-	TRBV27	TRBD2	TRBJ2-3	TGTGCCAGTTCGGTGGGAGGGGCAAGTGATACGCAGTATTTT	CASSVGGASDTQYF
-	TRBV5-4	-	TRBJ1-5	TGTGCCAGCAGCCAAGCGGGGGGCTTGAGCAATCAGCCCCAGCATTTT	CASSQAGGLSNQPQHF